These 6 T cell receptor beta chains were sequenced from one sample in a study of vaccination and CD4 T cells after COVID-19. The antigens of these receptors remain unknown. The treatment denotes: approximately nine-day PBMC culture with coronavirus spike peptide pools or control peptides (ViraFEST assay). An Oncomine TCR Beta short-read assay was used to sequence the DNA from cultured CD4+ T cells. Via MiXCR, TCRdb re-called the PCR reads, giving one row per CDR3 protein. Of some 6,600 distinct CDR3 sequences in the sample, less than 30% were seen once. The sequenced sample was CD4+ T cells from blood, cultured in vitro, obtained after SARS-CoV-2 vaccination. The source is a human donor who had recovered from COVID-19.

This clonotype has only a few counts. The rearrangement joins TRBV20-1 to TRBJ2-7, with 9 bases lining up with TRBD1. Trimming cost V 6 bases and J 3 bases; bases outside gene matches: 6. The CDR3 is 13 residues long. Germline assignment: CDR1 DFQATT and CDR2 SNEGSKA (reference sequence). The CDR3 loop is CSADGTGSYEQYF. The CDR3 nucleotides read TGCAGTGCGGATGGGACAGGGAGCTACGAGCAGTACTTC.

This CDR3 is CSAQRTGGLNTEAFF. The CDR3 DNA is TGCAGTGCTCAACGGACAGGGGGCCTGAACACTGAAGCTTTCTTT. V gene TRBV20-1 combines with J gene TRBJ1-1, with 11 bases lining up with TRBD1. Germline trimming cut 5 bases from V and 0 bases from J; bases unmatched to any gene: 5. The CDR3 length is 15 residues. Germline CDR1 reads DFQATT; CDR2 reads SNEGSKA (reference sequence).

The CDR3 nucleotides are TGTGCCAGCAGTTTAGCGGGGGATCCCAATGAGCAGTTCTTC. Translation gives CASSLAGDPNEQFF. This chain joins TRBV6-4 and TRBJ2-1; 9 bases are shared with TRBD2. The CDR3 has 14 residues. The junction had 5 bases not matched to a gene; V was cut back by 5 bases and J by 6 bases. CDR1 and CDR2 from the germline V gene are MRHNA and SNTAGT.

V and J are TRBV20-1 and TRBJ1-5, with D possibly TRBD1 on 6 matching bases. Between the trimmed V and J ends, which lost 3 bases and 6 bases, there was a span of 12 bases. Germline loops: CDR1 DFQATT, CDR2 SNEGSKA (reference sequence). The CDR3 length is 13 residues. CDR3 nucleotides: TGCAGTGCTAGTGTACAGGGAACTCAGCCCCAGCATTTT. Its protein is CSASVQGTQPQHF.

This clonotype is classed as medium-sized (0.01 to 0.1%). This rearrangement joins TRBV7-2 to TRBJ2-7; 8 bases are shared with TRBD1. CDR1 is SGHTA, CDR2 FQGNSA, per germline. Trimming cost V 6 bases and J 7 bases; bases outside gene matches: 14. CDR3 length: 15 residues. CDR3 coding DNA: TGTGCCAGCAGGTATACCGGGACAGGAGGTCGAGAGCAGTACTTC. It translates to CASRYTGTGGREQYF.

This clonotype showed up just a few times. The chain employs TRBV7-9 and TRBJ1-3; D gene unclear. CDR3 size: 15 residues. CDR1 is SEHNR, CDR2 FQNEAQ, per germline (reference sequence). Trimming shortened V by 5 bases and J by 4 bases, and 15 bases separated the two germline ends. The CDR3 is CASSTPRTVGNTIYF. The CDR3 coding sequence is TGTGCCAGCAGCACGCCGAGAACAGTAGGAAACACCATATATTTT.